These T cell receptor beta chains were read from a single sample in a study of shared clonotypes between healthy human individuals. The method was immunoSEQ multiplex PCR; TCRdb's version includes in-frame clones alone and lacks a portion of them. Among approximately 1.5 million clones listed, 98% were seen once. Sequencing used naive CD4+ T cells sorted from blood. The origin of the receptors is a man aged 25 to 40 in good health. The CDR3 runs from the conserved cysteine through the conserved F or W. Fields, in order: clone size, J gene, D gene, V gene, CDR3 protein, CDR3 DNA. The D gene is left open where the match is weak. Some rows have no size entry. The others give once, few or many, or a class for an expanded clone.

NA,TRBJ1-2,TRBD1,TRBV28,CASSRTGVNYGYTF,TGTGCCAGCAGTCGGACAGGGGTTAACTATGGCTACACCTTC
NA,TRBJ2-7,TRBD1,TRBV7-9,CASSGQGAYEQYF,TGTGCCAGCAGTGGACAGGGTGCATACGAGCAGTACTTC
NA,TRBJ2-1,NA,TRBV5-1,CASSLDGAGEQFF,TGCGCCAGCAGCTTGGATGGGGCTGGTGAGCAGTTCTTC
NA,TRBJ2-5,NA,TRBV5-1,CASSLEGLERVETQYF,TGCGCCAGCAGCCTGGAGGGCCTGGAGCGCGTAGAGACCCAGTACTTC
NA,TRBJ1-4,NA,TRBV7-2,CASSLASVGRFSTNEKLFF,TGTGCCAGCAGCTTAGCATCAGTGGGCAGATTTTCAACTAATGAAAAACTGTTTTTT
NA,TRBJ2-2,NA,TRBV7-6,CASSLGQGNTGELFF,TGTGCCAGCAGCTTAGGGCAGGGGAACACCGGGGAGCTGTTTTTT
NA,TRBJ2-3,TRBD2,TRBV28,CASSFPLAGERVRDTQYF,TGTGCCAGCAGTTTCCCCCTAGCGGGAGAGCGGGTGAGAGATACGCAGTATTTT
NA,TRBJ2-2,NA,TRBV18,CASSPLGTGELFF,TGTGCCAGCTCACCATTAGGGACCGGGGAGCTGTTTTTT
NA,TRBJ2-1,TRBD1,TRBV9,CASSTRGRTSYNEQFF,TGTGCCAGCAGCACCAGGGGGAGAACATCCTACAATGAGCAGTTCTTC
NA,TRBJ2-7,NA,TRBV7-8,CASSQKWDLLYEQYF,TGTGCCAGCAGCCAAAAGTGGGACCTCTTATACGAGCAGTACTTC
once,TRBJ2-5,NA,TRBV6-6,CASSRGPQETQYF,TGTGCCAGCAGCCGGGGACCGCAAGAGACCCAGTACTTC
NA,TRBJ2-5,TRBD1,TRBV6-5,CASRQGEETQYF,TGTGCCAGCAGACAGGGGGAAGAGACCCAGTACTTC
NA,TRBJ2-2,NA,TRBV27,CASRRLAVRTGELFF,TGTGCCAGCAGAAGACTGGCGGTTCGGACCGGGGAGCTGTTTTTT
NA,TRBJ2-3,NA,TRBV15,CATSFLGQLSTDTQYF,TGTGCCACCAGTTTTCTAGGCCAACTTAGCACAGATACGCAGTATTTT
NA,TRBJ2-1,TRBD1,TRBV18,CASSPGQGRRDEQFF,TGTGCCAGCTCACCGGGACAGGGGCGCAGGGATGAGCAGTTCTTC
NA,TRBJ2-1,TRBD2,TRBV5-1,CASSLLPSGMADEQFF,TGCGCCAGCAGCTTGCTACCTAGCGGGATGGCCGATGAGCAGTTCTTC
NA,TRBJ2-1,TRBD2,TRBV27,CASSLRVTSGYNEQFF,TGTGCCAGCAGTTTAAGGGTGACTAGCGGGTACAATGAGCAGTTCTTC
few,TRBJ1-5,NA,TRBV5-1,CASSLMGGSNQPQHF,TGCGCCAGCAGCTTGATGGGGGGGAGCAATCAGCCCCAGCATTTT
NA,TRBJ1-4,TRBD1,TRBV9,CASSVDRGGEKLFF,TGTGCCAGCAGCGTAGACAGGGGCGGGGAAAAACTGTTTTTT
NA,TRBJ2-6,NA,TRBV18,CASSPNGGSGANVLTF,TGTGCCAGCTCACCAAACGGGGGCTCTGGGGCCAACGTCCTGACTTTC
NA,TRBJ1-5,NA,TRBV19,CAAGPGDGNQPQHF,TGTGCCGCTGGGCCAGGGGACGGCAATCAGCCCCAGCATTTT
NA,TRBJ2-5,NA,TRBV14,CASSQGGLRTQYF,TGTGCCAGCAGCCAGGGGGGGCTTCGGACCCAGTACTTC
once,TRBJ2-7,TRBD1,TRBV18,CASSPYLGQGTTYEQYF,TGTGCCAGCTCACCATATTTGGGACAGGGGACAACCTACGAGCAGTACTTC
NA,TRBJ2-2,TRBD2,TRBV5-4,CASSAKTSGRALGELFF,TGTGCCAGCAGCGCCAAAACTAGCGGGAGGGCCCTAGGGGAGCTGTTTTTT
NA,TRBJ2-7,TRBD1,TRBV2,CASSLDRGSVGQYF,TGTGCCAGCAGTCTGGACAGGGGTTCGGTGGGGCAGTACTTC
NA,TRBJ1-5,TRBD1,TRBV27,CASSLDRGYNQPQHF,TGTGCCAGCAGTTTAGACAGGGGTTACAATCAGCCCCAGCATTTT
NA,TRBJ2-5,NA,TRBV18,CASSPGETQYF,TGTGCCAGCTCACCGGGCGAGACCCAGTACTTC
NA,TRBJ2-6,NA,TRBV27,CASSLSTRVEESGANVLTF,TGTGCCAGCAGTTTATCGACCAGGGTTGAGGAGTCTGGGGCCAACGTCCTGACTTTC
NA,TRBJ2-1,NA,TRBV7-9,CASSLAQYNEQFF,TGTGCCAGCAGCTTAGCGCAGTACAATGAGCAGTTCTTC
few,TRBJ2-5,TRBD2,TRBV29-1,CSVGASGAQGETQYF,TGCAGCGTTGGGGCTAGCGGGGCCCAAGGGGAGACCCAGTACTTC
NA,TRBJ2-7,NA,TRBV12-5,CASGLLGGGSDEQYF,TGTGCTAGTGGCCTTTTAGGAGGCGGATCGGACGAGCAGTACTTC
NA,TRBJ2-7,TRBD1,TRBV5-1,CASSSHRGLTYEQYF,TGCGCCAGCAGCTCACACAGGGGTCTCACCTACGAGCAGTACTTC